Detailed here is one T cell receptor (beta chain). Trimming pared 0 bases from V and 3 bases from J, leaving 18 bases between. The germline CDR1 and CDR2 sequences are LNHNV and YYDKDF (reference sequence). The CDR3 is 18 amino acids. One entry per CDR3 protein results from TCRdb running MiXCR on the 5' RACE reads. The sample carries about 620,000 distinct CDR3 sequences, approximately 19% recorded once. The data were obtained in a study of T-cell memory formation after mild COVID-19. The clonotype was recovered from an adult woman who had mild COVID-19 (a few samples of this study predate the infection). Cell type and time point are not known. The sequencing input was PBMCs or a T cell subset sorted from them (not recorded which). J is TRBJ2-1 and V is TRBV15; D ambiguous. The CDR3 region has the DNA TGTGCCACCAGCAGAGATGGCGGCCTGTCCTTTGACTACAATGAGCAGTTCTTC. It is translated as CATSRDGGLSFDYNEQFF.